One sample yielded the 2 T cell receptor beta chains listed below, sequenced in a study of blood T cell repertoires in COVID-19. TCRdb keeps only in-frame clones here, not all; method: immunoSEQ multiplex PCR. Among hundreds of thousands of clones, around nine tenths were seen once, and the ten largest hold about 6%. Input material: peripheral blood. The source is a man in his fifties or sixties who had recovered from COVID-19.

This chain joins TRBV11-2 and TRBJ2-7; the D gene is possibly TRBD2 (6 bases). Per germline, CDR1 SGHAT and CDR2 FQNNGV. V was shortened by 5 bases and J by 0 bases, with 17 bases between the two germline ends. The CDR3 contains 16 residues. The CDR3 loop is CASSPRGGAYSYEQYF. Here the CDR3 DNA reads TGTGCCAGCAGCCCGCGTGGCGGGGCCTACTCCTACGAGCAGTACTTC.

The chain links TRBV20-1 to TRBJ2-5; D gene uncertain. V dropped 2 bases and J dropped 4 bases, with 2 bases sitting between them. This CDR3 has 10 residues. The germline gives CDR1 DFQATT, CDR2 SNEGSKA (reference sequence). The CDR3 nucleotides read TGCAGTGCTAGACGAGAGACCCAGTACTTC. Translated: CSARRETQYF.